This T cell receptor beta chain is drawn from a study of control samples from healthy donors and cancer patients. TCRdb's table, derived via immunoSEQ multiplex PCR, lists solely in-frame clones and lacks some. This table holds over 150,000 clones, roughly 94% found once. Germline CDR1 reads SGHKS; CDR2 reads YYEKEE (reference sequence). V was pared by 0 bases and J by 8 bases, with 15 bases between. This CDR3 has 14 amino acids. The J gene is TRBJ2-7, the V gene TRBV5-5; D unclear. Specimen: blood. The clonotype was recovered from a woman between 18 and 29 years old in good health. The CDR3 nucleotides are TGTGCCAGCAGCTTGGTGGCGGAACCCCGGAAGCAGTACTTC. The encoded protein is CASSLVAEPRKQYF.